A selection of T cell receptor beta chains follows, all from one sample in a study of cytomegalovirus exposure and HLA in healthy donors. The protocol was immunoSEQ multiplex PCR, while the TCRdb copy is restricted to in-frame clones and leaves out a portion. The table shows 120,000 to 150,000 clones, with more than 60% occurring only once. Sequencing input: PBMCs. These receptors were obtained from a female donor in good health and CMV-seronegative. Both conserved end residues are part of each CDR3. The D gene is left open where the match is weak. The listing skips clone size in some rows; elsewhere it reads once, few, many or a size class.

d_gene: NA
abundance: NA
j_gene: TRBJ2-3
v_gene: TRBV11-1
CDR3nt: TGTGCCAGCAGCTTAGGGAGGACTATCCTCGGGGATACGCAGTATTTT
CDR3aa: CASSLGRTILGDTQYF

d_gene: NA
abundance: NA
j_gene: TRBJ1-1
v_gene: TRBV19
CDR3nt: TGTGCCAGTAGTATAACAGGGAGAGGGTTCCTTGGTGAAGCTTTCTTT
CDR3aa: CASSITGRGFLGEAFF

d_gene: TRBD1
abundance: NA
j_gene: TRBJ2-5
v_gene: TRBV30
CDR3nt: TGTGCCTGGAGTGTACGACAGGGGAAGGAGACCCAGTACTTC
CDR3aa: CAWSVRQGKETQYF

d_gene: TRBD1
abundance: NA
j_gene: TRBJ2-3
v_gene: TRBV28
CDR3nt: TGTGCCAGCAGTTCGACAGGGGAGGATACGCAGTATTTT
CDR3aa: CASSSTGEDTQYF

d_gene: TRBD2
abundance: NA
j_gene: TRBJ2-3
v_gene: TRBV7-6
CDR3nt: TGTGCCAGCAGCGGCACCGGGGGAGCGGGGGGAATAACAGATACGCAGTATTTT
CDR3aa: CASSGTGGAGGITDTQYF

d_gene: TRBD1
abundance: NA
j_gene: TRBJ1-2
v_gene: TRBV19
CDR3nt: TGTGCCAGTAGTAACGACAGGGGAAACTATGGCTACACCTTC
CDR3aa: CASSNDRGNYGYTF

d_gene: NA
abundance: NA
j_gene: TRBJ1-4
v_gene: TRBV7-9
CDR3nt: TGTGCCAGCAGAATCGCAACTAATGAAAAACTGTTTTTT
CDR3aa: CASRIATNEKLFF

d_gene: NA
abundance: NA
j_gene: TRBJ1-2
v_gene: TRBV6-1
CDR3nt: TGTGCCAGCAGCAACGGGTTTGGCTACACCTTC
CDR3aa: CASSNGFGYTF

d_gene: TRBD1
abundance: NA
j_gene: TRBJ1-5
v_gene: TRBV28
CDR3nt: TGTGCCAGCAGTTGGGACAGGGAATATCAGCCCCAGCATTTT
CDR3aa: CASSWDREYQPQHF

d_gene: TRBD1
abundance: NA
j_gene: TRBJ1-3
v_gene: TRBV30
CDR3nt: TGTGCCTGGGGGACAGGCTGCTCTGGAAACACCATATATTTT
CDR3aa: CAWGTGCSGNTIYF

d_gene: TRBD2
abundance: NA
j_gene: TRBJ2-1
v_gene: TRBV2
CDR3nt: TGTGCCAGCATGGGGACTAGCGGGAATGAGCAGTTCTTC
CDR3aa: CASMGTSGNEQFF

d_gene: TRBD1
abundance: NA
j_gene: TRBJ1-4
v_gene: TRBV10-3
CDR3nt: TGTGCCAGCCAGGGACAGGGTGAGAGTGAAAAACTGTTTTTT
CDR3aa: CASQGQGESEKLFF

d_gene: NA
abundance: NA
j_gene: TRBJ2-2
v_gene: TRBV9
CDR3nt: TGTGCCAGCAGCACGACGGTGGGGGCAGAATGGAACACCGGGGAGCTGTTTTTT
CDR3aa: CASSTTVGAEWNTGELFF

d_gene: NA
abundance: NA
j_gene: TRBJ2-5
v_gene: TRBV5-1
CDR3nt: TGCGCCAGCAGCTTGGGGGGATCGGGGGAGACCCAGTACTTC
CDR3aa: CASSLGGSGETQYF

d_gene: TRBD2
abundance: once
j_gene: TRBJ2-2
v_gene: TRBV27
CDR3nt: TGTGCCAGCAGTTTTTTCCCGGGACTAGCGGAAGTGGGGCTAACCGGGGAGCTGTTTTTT
CDR3aa: CASSFFPGLAEVGLTGELFF

d_gene: NA
abundance: NA
j_gene: TRBJ1-1
v_gene: TRBV10-3
CDR3nt: TGTGCCACTGCCACTCCTCCGGGGACTGAAGCTTTCTTT
CDR3aa: CATATPPGTEAFF

d_gene: NA
abundance: NA
j_gene: TRBJ2-2
v_gene: TRBV9
CDR3nt: TGTGCCAGCAGCGGCGGGACTTCAACCAACACCGGGGAGCTGTTTTTT
CDR3aa: CASSGGTSTNTGELFF

d_gene: TRBD2
abundance: NA
j_gene: TRBJ2-3
v_gene: TRBV11-2
CDR3nt: TGTGCCAGCAGCTTAATGCAAGCGGGGCTTAACACAGATACGCAGTATTTT
CDR3aa: CASSLMQAGLNTDTQYF

d_gene: TRBD1
abundance: once
j_gene: TRBJ1-2
v_gene: TRBV7-8
CDR3nt: TGTGCCAGCAGCTCGAACAGGGGGTTTTTTGGCTACACCTTC
CDR3aa: CASSSNRGFFGYTF

d_gene: NA
abundance: NA
j_gene: TRBJ1-4
v_gene: TRBV7-9
CDR3nt: TGTGCCAGCAGCTTTAATTCAGGCGATGAAAAACTGTTTTTT
CDR3aa: CASSFNSGDEKLFF

d_gene: TRBD1
abundance: NA
j_gene: TRBJ1-2
v_gene: TRBV7-3
CDR3nt: TGTGCCAGCAGCTTGTTAGCAGGGGGCTATGGCTACACCTTC
CDR3aa: CASSLLAGGYGYTF

d_gene: NA
abundance: NA
j_gene: TRBJ1-1
v_gene: TRBV5-4
CDR3nt: TGTGCCAGCAGCTTGAAGAGGTTGAGGAACACTGAAGCTTTCTTT
CDR3aa: CASSLKRLRNTEAFF

d_gene: TRBD2
abundance: NA
j_gene: TRBJ2-7
v_gene: TRBV5-6
CDR3nt: TGTGCCAGCAGCCAATCGCGCGGCGGGGGGTACGAGCAGTACTTC
CDR3aa: CASSQSRGGGYEQYF

d_gene: TRBD1
abundance: once
j_gene: TRBJ2-7
v_gene: TRBV6-1
CDR3nt: TGTGCCAGCAGAGGACAGGTGCTCATTACGCGGGAGCAGTACTTC
CDR3aa: CASRGQVLITREQYF

d_gene: TRBD1
abundance: NA
j_gene: TRBJ2-1
v_gene: TRBV29-1
CDR3nt: TGCAGCGTTGGAACCCCGGGACAGGGATACAATGAGCAGTTCTTC
CDR3aa: CSVGTPGQGYNEQFF

d_gene: NA
abundance: NA
j_gene: TRBJ2-7
v_gene: TRBV6-5
CDR3nt: TGTGCCAGCAGTTACTCGATCGGTCCGGGGGTTGACGAGCAGTACTTC
CDR3aa: CASSYSIGPGVDEQYF

d_gene: NA
abundance: few
j_gene: TRBJ1-4
v_gene: TRBV28
CDR3nt: TGTGCCAGCAGTTCAGGGTTAAATGAAAAACTGTTTTTT
CDR3aa: CASSSGLNEKLFF

d_gene: NA
abundance: large
j_gene: TRBJ2-4
v_gene: TRBV5-6
CDR3nt: TGTGCCAGCAGCTCGAGGCTAGCCAAAAACATTCAGTACTTC
CDR3aa: CASSSRLAKNIQYF

d_gene: NA
abundance: few
j_gene: TRBJ2-2
v_gene: TRBV7-9
CDR3nt: TGTGCCAGCAGCTCCAGACCCAGGGGCGGGGAGCTGTTTTTT
CDR3aa: CASSSRPRGGELFF

d_gene: NA
abundance: NA
j_gene: TRBJ2-7
v_gene: TRBV9
CDR3nt: TGTGCCAGCAGCCGCGGTGGAGGGGACGAGCAGTACTTC
CDR3aa: CASSRGGGDEQYF

d_gene: NA
abundance: NA
j_gene: TRBJ1-1
v_gene: TRBV19
CDR3nt: TGTGCCAGTAGTATTGACGGGGTGAACACTGAAGCTTTCTTT
CDR3aa: CASSIDGVNTEAFF

d_gene: NA
abundance: NA
j_gene: TRBJ1-3
v_gene: TRBV11-2
CDR3nt: TGTGCCAGCAGCTTAGGCTTAGCTGGAAACACCATATATTTT
CDR3aa: CASSLGLAGNTIYF

d_gene: TRBD1
abundance: few
j_gene: TRBJ1-1
v_gene: TRBV6-6
CDR3nt: TGTGCCAGCAGTCTTACAGGGGGCACTGAAGCTTTCTTT
CDR3aa: CASSLTGGTEAFF

d_gene: TRBD1
abundance: few
j_gene: TRBJ1-1
v_gene: TRBV6-1
CDR3nt: TGTGCCAGCAGTGAGGGACAGGCTACTCTTGAAGCTTTCTTT
CDR3aa: CASSEGQATLEAFF

d_gene: NA
abundance: once
j_gene: TRBJ2-7
v_gene: TRBV11-2
CDR3nt: TGTGCCAGCGCCGGTGGGACTCAGTCCCTTTCCTACGAGCAGTACTTC
CDR3aa: CASAGGTQSLSYEQYF

d_gene: TRBD1
abundance: NA
j_gene: TRBJ1-2
v_gene: TRBV7-9
CDR3nt: TGTTCCAGCAGTCCCGGGCCAGGGGGCTTGAACTATGGCTACACCTTC
CDR3aa: CSSSPGPGGLNYGYTF

d_gene: TRBD2
abundance: NA
j_gene: TRBJ2-2
v_gene: TRBV13
CDR3nt: TGTGCCAGCAGCTTCTTAGCGGGACGGACCGGGGAGCTGTTTTTT
CDR3aa: CASSFLAGRTGELFF

d_gene: NA
abundance: NA
j_gene: TRBJ2-5
v_gene: TRBV5-1
CDR3nt: TGCGCCAGCAGCTTGTTCGTGAGCCAAGAGACCCAGTACTTC
CDR3aa: CASSLFVSQETQYF

d_gene: NA
abundance: NA
j_gene: TRBJ1-2
v_gene: TRBV6-1
CDR3nt: TGTGCCAGCAGACAGGGTTCCGGGGGCTACACCTTC
CDR3aa: CASRQGSGGYTF